This T cell receptor (beta chain) comes out of a study of cytomegalovirus exposure and HLA in healthy donors. Sequenced by immunoSEQ multiplex PCR; TCRdb stores in-frame clones only, minus some. The repertoire holds around 120,000 clones, with 88% as singletons. J was trimmed by 3 bases and V by 6 bases; bases with no gene match: 7. CDR3 length: 17 residues. Germline lookup yields CDR1 LNHDA and CDR2 SQIVND (reference sequence). The chain is built from TRBV19 and TRBJ2-1; 14 bases map to TRBD2. Sequencing input: PBMCs. This receptor was taken from a woman aged 18-29 years in good health and CMV-seropositive. The CDR3 spells CASSGTSGSFYYNEQFF. The CDR3 DNA sequence: TGTGCCAGTAGCGGGACTAGCGGGAGCTTCTACTACAATGAGCAGTTCTTC.